This T cell receptor beta chain was captured by sequencing in a study of T cell repertoires in cytomegalovirus infection. The wider study: Public TCR beta signatures provided an indication of both CMV infection and a matching HLA type.

Looked up from germline, CDR1 is SEHNR and CDR2 is FQNEAQ (reference sequence). With 5 bases clipped from V and 5 bases from J, the junction kept 8 bases outside the gene matches. This CDR3 contains 14 residues. This clonotype was detected ten times or more. TCRdb recomputed calls from the reads with MiXCR, one row per CDR3 protein. The table lists some 220,000 distinct CDR3 sequences, around 6.4% of them singletons. The gene calls are TRBV7-9 and TRBJ2-5, with 7 bases that match TRBD2. The sequencing input was PBMCs. This receptor was identified in a human donor in good health (CMV status not recorded). Some clones in this sample may be carry-over from other donors' samples. CDR3 region: CASSSHVSGETQYF. The CDR3 DNA sequence: TGTGCCAGCAGCAGCCATGTTAGCGGGGAGACCCAGTACTTC.